What follows are 8 T cell receptor beta chains derived from one specimen sequenced in a study of T cells in Graves' hyperthyroidism and ophthalmopathy. The source material, RNA transcripts, was used to amplify TCR beta CDR3 regions. Initially, a first-round RT-PCR of the TCR CDR3 employed the HTBI primer set. TCRdb passed the multiplex PCR reads through MiXCR, listing each CDR3 protein once. There are hundreds of thousands of distinct CDR3 sequences in the sample; approximately 18% occur only once, and 39% lies in the top ten. Sequenced: blood. The receptors were gathered from a man aged 45 to 65 with Graves' ophthalmopathy.

About this clonotype: Mismatch with germline at one junction end may stem from a read error. The V call is TRBV28, the J call TRBJ1-3; D gene ambiguous. Germline CDR1 MDHEN, CDR2 SYDVKM. The CDR3 length is 14 residues. The DNA of the CDR3 is TGTCCCAGCAGTTTAAGTAGCTCTGGAAACACCATATATTTT. Translation gives CPSSLSSSGNTIYF.

In this sample, this clonotype turned up many times. The junction departs from the called germline gene at one end, perhaps through a read error. V and J are TRBV5-1 and TRBJ2-5; TRBD1 or TRBD2 may be the D gene (5 bases each). The CDR3 is made up of 12 amino acids. Germline V gives CDR1 SGHRS, CDR2 YFSETQ. Here the CDR3 DNA reads TGTGCCAGCAGCTTAGAGGGGGAGACCCAGTACTTC. The encoded protein is CASSLEGETQYF.

V and J are TRBV5-4 and TRBJ1-1; TRBD1 matches 9 bases. Trimming at V came to 0 bases and at J to 1 base, leaving 7 bases not matched to a gene. The CDR3 extends over 17 amino acids. Germline V gene sequence: CDR1 SGHNT, CDR2 YYREEE (reference sequence). CDR3 protein: CASSLEGTGFGNTEAFF. In nucleotides, the CDR3 is TGTGCCAGCAGCTTGGAAGGGACAGGGTTTGGGAACACTGAAGCTTTCTTT.

Note on this clonotype: The junction differs from germline at one of its ends, possibly a read error. The J gene is TRBJ2-5, the V gene TRBV7-7; D remains unclear. There are 13 residues in the CDR3. Looked up from germline, CDR1 is SSHAT and CDR2 is FNYEAQ (reference sequence). The CDR3 loop is CASSLNMGETQYF. DNA of the CDR3: TGTGCTAGCAGCTTGAACATGGGAGAGACCCAGTACTTC.

V usage is TRBV2 and J usage is TRBJ2-1; D may be TRBD1 or TRBD2 (7 bases each). Germline V gene lookup returns CDR1 SNHLY and CDR2 FYNNEI. The ends were cut back, 2 bases at V and 0 bases at J, with 14 bases in the middle. This CDR3 has 17 amino acids. CDR3 sequence: CASSEMGGGTSYNEQFF. The DNA for the CDR3 is TGTGCCAGCAGTGAAATGGGAGGGGGCACCTCCTACAATGAGCAGTTCTTC. Filled out from reference TRBV2 and TRBJ2-1, the complete variable domain reads EPEVTQTPSHQVTQMGQEVILRCVPISNHLYFYWYRQILGQKVEFLVSFYNNEISEKSEIFDDQFSVERPDGSNFTLKIRSTKLEDSAMYFCASSEMGGGTSYNEQFFGPGTRLTVL.

This clonotype was picked up a small number of times. The V gene is TRBV11-2, the J gene TRBJ2-5, with D tentatively TRBD2 (6 bases). The germline V gene encodes CDR1 SGHAT and CDR2 FQNNGV. The CDR3 sequence is 15 residues long. Trimming took off 1 base at V and 5 bases at J, with 14 bases between the two ends. This CDR3 is CASSLGPIGRETQYF. The CDR3 DNA follows: TGTGCCAGCAGCTTAGGGCCGATTGGGAGGGAGACCCAGTACTTC. Supplemented by reference TRBV11-2 and TRBJ2-5, the full variable domain reads EAGVAQSPRYKIIEKRQSVAFWCNPISGHATLYWYQQILGQGPKLLIQFQNNGVVDDSQLPKDRFSAERLKGVDSTLKIQPAKLEDSAVYLCASSLGPIGRETQYFGPGTRLLVL.

This clonotype was detected ten times or more. This chain connects TRBV20-1 to TRBJ2-7, with 8 bases identical to TRBD2. This CDR3 spans 14 amino acids. Losses at the gene ends were 0 bases for V and 0 bases for J; bases not matched to a gene: 1. CDR1 is DFQATT and CDR2 is SNEGSKA in the germline V gene (reference sequence). The CDR3 DNA follows: TGCAGTGCTAGAGATCTAGCGGGCTCCTACGAGCAGTACTTC. It translates to CSARDLAGSYEQYF.

V and J are TRBV20-1 and TRBJ2-1; D call uncertain. There are 11 residues in the CDR3. Trimming stripped 5 bases from V and 3 bases from J, with 5 bases between. CDR1 is DFQATT and CDR2 is SNEGSKA in the germline V gene (reference sequence). The CDR3 DNA reads TGCAGTGCTCCAAGCTACAATGAGCAGTTCTTC. Translating it yields CSAPSYNEQFF.